This section outlines one T cell receptor beta chain sequence together with its context. Authors' processing steps: Estimates of nucleated cell counts were drawn from the amplification of reference gene primers. This table comes from immunoSEQ multiplex PCR, and its TCRdb copy is limited to in-frame clones, with some not included. That table is the source of V, J and clone size, and D and trimming were worked out from the DNA. The sample shows tens of thousands of clones, 88% of them seen only once. The germline V and J ends were trimmed by 3 bases and 4 bases, with 18 bases remaining between them. This CDR3 spans 15 amino acids. CDR1 is SQVTM and CDR2 is ANQGSEA in the germline V gene. The Seattle patients, enrolled during active infection, were followed longitudinally. This specimen belongs to a study of blood T cell repertoires in COVID-19. On the study more broadly: There were acute and convalescent COVID-19 samples, and they came from the United States, Italy and Spain. From T cells, B-cell-depleted T cells, or PBMCs came the material, which was cDNA or gDNA.

This chain joins TRBV29-1 and TRBJ1-2, with D perhaps TRBD1 (6 bases). The sample taken for sequencing was peripheral blood. This TCR was sampled from a woman aged 55-75 years with COVID-19, enrolled during active disease. The CDR3 DNA sequence: TGCAGCGTTGATCGCGTGGCAGGGGAGTCCTATGGCTACACCTTC. The encoded protein is CSVDRVAGESYGYTF.